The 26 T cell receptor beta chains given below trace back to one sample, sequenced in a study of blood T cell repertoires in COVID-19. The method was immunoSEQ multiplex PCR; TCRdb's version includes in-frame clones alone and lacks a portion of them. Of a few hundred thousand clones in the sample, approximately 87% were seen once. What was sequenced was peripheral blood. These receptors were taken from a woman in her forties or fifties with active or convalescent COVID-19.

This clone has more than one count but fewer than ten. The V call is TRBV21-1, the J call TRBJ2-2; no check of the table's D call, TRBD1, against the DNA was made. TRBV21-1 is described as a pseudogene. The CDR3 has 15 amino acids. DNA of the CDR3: TGTGCCAGCAGCACCCGGGACAGGAAGACCGGGGAGCTGTTTTTT. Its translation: CASSTRDRKTGELFF.

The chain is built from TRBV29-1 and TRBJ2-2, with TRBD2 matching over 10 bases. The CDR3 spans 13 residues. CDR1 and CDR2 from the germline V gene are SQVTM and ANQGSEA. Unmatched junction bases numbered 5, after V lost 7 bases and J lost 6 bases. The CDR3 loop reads CSAKREGPGELFF. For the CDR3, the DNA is TGCAGCGCCAAGCGGGAGGGTCCCGGGGAGCTGTTTTTT.

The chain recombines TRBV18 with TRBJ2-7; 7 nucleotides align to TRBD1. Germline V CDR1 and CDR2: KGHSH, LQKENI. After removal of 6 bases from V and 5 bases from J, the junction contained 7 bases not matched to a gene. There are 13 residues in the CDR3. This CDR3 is CASSSTGTNEQYF. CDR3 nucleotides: TGTGCCAGCTCCTCGACAGGGACCAACGAGCAGTACTTC.

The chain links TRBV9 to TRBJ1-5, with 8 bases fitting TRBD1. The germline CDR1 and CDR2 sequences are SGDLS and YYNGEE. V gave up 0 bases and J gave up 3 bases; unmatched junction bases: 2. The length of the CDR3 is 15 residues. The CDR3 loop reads CASSVAGQVNQPQHF. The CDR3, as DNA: TGTGCCAGCAGCGTAGCGGGACAGGTCAATCAGCCCCAGCATTTT.

DNA for the CDR3: TGTGCCAGCAGCTCCCGGGTGGGCGGGAGAACAGATACGCAGTATTTT. Amino acids: CASSSRVGGRTDTQYF. This chain uses TRBV7-2 with TRBJ2-3, with 7 bases fitting TRBD2. Germline CDR1 and CDR2: SGHTA and FQGNSA. V trimming: 4 bases; J trimming: 3 bases; junction bases outside the gene matches: 10. This CDR3 is 16 amino acids long.

CDR3 protein: CASSFRAGEAYNEQFF. The CDR3 nucleotides read TGTGCCAGCAGCTTTCGGGCAGGGGAAGCCTACAATGAGCAGTTCTTC. The chain carries TRBV7-6 and TRBJ2-1, with a weak D call TRBD1 (6 bases). Germline CDR1 SGHVS, CDR2 FNYEAQ. The CDR3 is made up of 16 amino acids. V lost 3 bases, J lost 2 bases, and 14 bases lay in between.

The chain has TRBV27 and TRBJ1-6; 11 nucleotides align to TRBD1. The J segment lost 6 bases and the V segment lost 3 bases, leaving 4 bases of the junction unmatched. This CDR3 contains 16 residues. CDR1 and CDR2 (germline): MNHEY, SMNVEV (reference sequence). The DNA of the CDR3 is TGTGCCAGCAGTTTCGGGACAGGGGGGGGTAATTCACCCCTCCACTTT. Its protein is CASSFGTGGGNSPLHF.

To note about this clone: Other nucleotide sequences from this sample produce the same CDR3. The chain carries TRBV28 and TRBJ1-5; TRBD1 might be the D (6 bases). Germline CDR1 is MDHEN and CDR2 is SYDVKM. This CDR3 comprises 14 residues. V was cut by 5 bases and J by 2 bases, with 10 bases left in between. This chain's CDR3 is CASSPGQRNQPQHF. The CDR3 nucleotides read TGTGCCAGCAGTCCTGGACAGCGCAATCAGCCCCAGCATTTT. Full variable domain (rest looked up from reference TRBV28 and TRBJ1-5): DVKVTQSSRYLVKRTGEKVFLECVQDMDHENMFWYRQDPGLGLRLIYFSYDVKMKEKGDIPEGYSVSREKKERFSLILESASTNQTSMYLCASSPGQRNQPQHFGDGTRLSIL.

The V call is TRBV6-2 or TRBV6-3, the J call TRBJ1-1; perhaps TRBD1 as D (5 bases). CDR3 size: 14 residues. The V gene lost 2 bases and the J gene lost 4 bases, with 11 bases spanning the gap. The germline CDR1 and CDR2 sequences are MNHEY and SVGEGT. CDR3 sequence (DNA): TGTGCCAGCAGTTACGGTGGGGGAGGCACTGAAGCTTTCTTT. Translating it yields CASSYGGGGTEAFF.

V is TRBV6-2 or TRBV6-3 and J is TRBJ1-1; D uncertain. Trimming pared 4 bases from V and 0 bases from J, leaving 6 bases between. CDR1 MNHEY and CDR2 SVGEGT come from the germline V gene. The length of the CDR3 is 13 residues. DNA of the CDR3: TGTGCCAGCAGTTGGGAGGTGAACACTGAAGCTTTCTTT. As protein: CASSWEVNTEAFF.

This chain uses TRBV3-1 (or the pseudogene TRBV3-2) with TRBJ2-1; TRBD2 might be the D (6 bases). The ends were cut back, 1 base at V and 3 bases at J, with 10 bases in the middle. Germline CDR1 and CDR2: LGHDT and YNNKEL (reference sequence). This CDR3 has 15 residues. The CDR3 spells CASSQGTGVYNEQFF. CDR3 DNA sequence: TGTGCCAGCAGCCAAGGGACGGGGGTCTACAATGAGCAGTTCTTC.

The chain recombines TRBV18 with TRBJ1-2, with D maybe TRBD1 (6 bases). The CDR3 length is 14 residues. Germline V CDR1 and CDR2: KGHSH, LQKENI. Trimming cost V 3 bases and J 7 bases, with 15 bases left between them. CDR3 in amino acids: CASSPQRGGGGYTF. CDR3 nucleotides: TGTGCCAGCTCACCCCAGAGGGGAGGGGGTGGCTACACCTTC.

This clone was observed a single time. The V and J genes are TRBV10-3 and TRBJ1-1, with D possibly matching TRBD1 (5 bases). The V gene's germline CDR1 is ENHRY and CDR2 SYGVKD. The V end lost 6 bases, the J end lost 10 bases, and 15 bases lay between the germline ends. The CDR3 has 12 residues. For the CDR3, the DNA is TGTGCCATCAGGGACCTTCTAAGGGGAGCTTTCTTT. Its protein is CAIRDLLRGAFF.

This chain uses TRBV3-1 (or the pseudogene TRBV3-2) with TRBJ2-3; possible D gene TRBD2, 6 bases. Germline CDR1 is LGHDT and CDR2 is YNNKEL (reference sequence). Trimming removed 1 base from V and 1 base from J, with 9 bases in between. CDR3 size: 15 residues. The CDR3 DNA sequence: TGTGCCAGCAGCCAAGGACGGGAGTGCACAGATACGCAGTATTTT. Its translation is CASSQGRECTDTQYF.

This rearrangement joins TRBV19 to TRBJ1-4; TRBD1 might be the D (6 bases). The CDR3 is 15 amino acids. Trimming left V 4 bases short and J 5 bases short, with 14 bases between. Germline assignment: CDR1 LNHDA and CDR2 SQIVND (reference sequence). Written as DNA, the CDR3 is TGTGCCAGTAGTACCTACGGGACACTGAATGAAAAACTGTTTTTT. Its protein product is CASSTYGTLNEKLFF.

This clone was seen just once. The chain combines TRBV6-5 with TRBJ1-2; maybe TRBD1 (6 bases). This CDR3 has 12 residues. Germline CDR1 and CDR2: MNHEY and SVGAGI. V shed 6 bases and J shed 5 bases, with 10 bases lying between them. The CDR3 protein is CASRRDIYGYTF. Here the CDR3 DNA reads TGTGCCAGCAGGAGGGACATTTATGGCTACACCTTC.

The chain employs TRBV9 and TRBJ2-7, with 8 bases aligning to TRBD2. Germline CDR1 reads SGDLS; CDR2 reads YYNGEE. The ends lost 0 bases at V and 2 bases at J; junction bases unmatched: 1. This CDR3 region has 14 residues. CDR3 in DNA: TGTGCCAGCAGCGTAGCGGGAGGGCCCTACGAGCAGTACTTC. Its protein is CASSVAGGPYEQYF.

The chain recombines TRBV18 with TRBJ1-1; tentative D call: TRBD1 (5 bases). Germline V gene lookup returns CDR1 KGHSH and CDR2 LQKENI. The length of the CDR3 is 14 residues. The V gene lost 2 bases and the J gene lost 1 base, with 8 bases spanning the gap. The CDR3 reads CASSPVGGNTEAFF. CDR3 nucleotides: TGTGCCAGCTCACCAGTGGGGGGGAACACTGAAGCTTTCTTT.

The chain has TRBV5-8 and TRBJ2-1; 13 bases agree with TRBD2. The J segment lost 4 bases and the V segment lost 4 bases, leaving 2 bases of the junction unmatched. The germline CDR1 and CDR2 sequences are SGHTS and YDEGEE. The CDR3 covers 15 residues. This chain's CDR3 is CASSRTSGSYNEQFF. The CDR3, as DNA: TGTGCCAGCAGCCGGACTAGCGGGAGTTACAATGAGCAGTTCTTC.

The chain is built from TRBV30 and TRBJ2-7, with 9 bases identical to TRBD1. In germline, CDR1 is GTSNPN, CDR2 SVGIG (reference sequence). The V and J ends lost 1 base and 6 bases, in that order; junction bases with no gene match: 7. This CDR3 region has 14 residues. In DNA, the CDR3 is TGTGCCTGGAGTGCAGGGACAGGGCCTTTCGAGCAGTACTTC. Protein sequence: CAWSAGTGPFEQYF.

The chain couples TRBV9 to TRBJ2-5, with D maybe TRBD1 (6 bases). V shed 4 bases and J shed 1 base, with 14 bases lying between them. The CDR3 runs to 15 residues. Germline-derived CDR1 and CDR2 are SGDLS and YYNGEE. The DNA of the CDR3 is TGTGCCAGCAGCATCACAGGGACCCCCCAAGAGACCCAGTACTTC. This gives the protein CASSITGTPQETQYF.

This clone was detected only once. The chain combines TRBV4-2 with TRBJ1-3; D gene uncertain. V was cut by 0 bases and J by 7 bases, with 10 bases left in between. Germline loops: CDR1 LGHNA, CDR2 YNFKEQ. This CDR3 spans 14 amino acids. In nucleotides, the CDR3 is TGTGCCAGCAGCCAAGATATTCCGGGGAACACCATATATTTT. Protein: CASSQDIPGNTIYF.

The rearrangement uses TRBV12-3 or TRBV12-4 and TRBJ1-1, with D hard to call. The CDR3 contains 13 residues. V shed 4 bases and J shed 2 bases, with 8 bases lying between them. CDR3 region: CASSSSTNTEAFF. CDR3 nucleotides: TGTGCCAGCAGTTCATCGACAAACACTGAAGCTTTCTTT.

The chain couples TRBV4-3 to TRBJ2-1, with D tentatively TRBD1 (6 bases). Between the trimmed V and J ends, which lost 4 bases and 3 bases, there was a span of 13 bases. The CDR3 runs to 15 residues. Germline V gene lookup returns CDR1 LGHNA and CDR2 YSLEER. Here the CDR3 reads CASSPSRTDYNEQFF. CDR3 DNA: TGCGCCAGCAGCCCCTCTCGGACAGACTACAATGAGCAGTTCTTC.

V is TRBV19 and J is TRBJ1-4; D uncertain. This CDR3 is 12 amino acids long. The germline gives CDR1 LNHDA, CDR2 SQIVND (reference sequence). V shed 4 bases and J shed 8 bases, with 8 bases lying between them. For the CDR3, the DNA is TGTGCCAGTAGTAGAACTGCAGAAAAACTGTTTTTT. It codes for CASSRTAEKLFF. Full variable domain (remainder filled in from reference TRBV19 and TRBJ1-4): DGGITQSPKYLFRKEGQNVTLSCEQNLNHDAMYWYRQDPGQGLRLIYYSQIVNDFQKGDIAEGYSVSREKKESFPLTVTSAQKNPTAFYLCASSRTAEKLFFGSGTQLSVL.

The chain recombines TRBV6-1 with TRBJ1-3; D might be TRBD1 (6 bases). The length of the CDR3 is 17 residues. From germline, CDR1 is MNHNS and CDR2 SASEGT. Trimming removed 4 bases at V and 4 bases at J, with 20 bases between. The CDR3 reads CASSVLGQRTRGNTIYF. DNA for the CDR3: TGTGCCAGCAGTGTCCTGGGACAAAGGACTCGGGGAAACACCATATATTTT.